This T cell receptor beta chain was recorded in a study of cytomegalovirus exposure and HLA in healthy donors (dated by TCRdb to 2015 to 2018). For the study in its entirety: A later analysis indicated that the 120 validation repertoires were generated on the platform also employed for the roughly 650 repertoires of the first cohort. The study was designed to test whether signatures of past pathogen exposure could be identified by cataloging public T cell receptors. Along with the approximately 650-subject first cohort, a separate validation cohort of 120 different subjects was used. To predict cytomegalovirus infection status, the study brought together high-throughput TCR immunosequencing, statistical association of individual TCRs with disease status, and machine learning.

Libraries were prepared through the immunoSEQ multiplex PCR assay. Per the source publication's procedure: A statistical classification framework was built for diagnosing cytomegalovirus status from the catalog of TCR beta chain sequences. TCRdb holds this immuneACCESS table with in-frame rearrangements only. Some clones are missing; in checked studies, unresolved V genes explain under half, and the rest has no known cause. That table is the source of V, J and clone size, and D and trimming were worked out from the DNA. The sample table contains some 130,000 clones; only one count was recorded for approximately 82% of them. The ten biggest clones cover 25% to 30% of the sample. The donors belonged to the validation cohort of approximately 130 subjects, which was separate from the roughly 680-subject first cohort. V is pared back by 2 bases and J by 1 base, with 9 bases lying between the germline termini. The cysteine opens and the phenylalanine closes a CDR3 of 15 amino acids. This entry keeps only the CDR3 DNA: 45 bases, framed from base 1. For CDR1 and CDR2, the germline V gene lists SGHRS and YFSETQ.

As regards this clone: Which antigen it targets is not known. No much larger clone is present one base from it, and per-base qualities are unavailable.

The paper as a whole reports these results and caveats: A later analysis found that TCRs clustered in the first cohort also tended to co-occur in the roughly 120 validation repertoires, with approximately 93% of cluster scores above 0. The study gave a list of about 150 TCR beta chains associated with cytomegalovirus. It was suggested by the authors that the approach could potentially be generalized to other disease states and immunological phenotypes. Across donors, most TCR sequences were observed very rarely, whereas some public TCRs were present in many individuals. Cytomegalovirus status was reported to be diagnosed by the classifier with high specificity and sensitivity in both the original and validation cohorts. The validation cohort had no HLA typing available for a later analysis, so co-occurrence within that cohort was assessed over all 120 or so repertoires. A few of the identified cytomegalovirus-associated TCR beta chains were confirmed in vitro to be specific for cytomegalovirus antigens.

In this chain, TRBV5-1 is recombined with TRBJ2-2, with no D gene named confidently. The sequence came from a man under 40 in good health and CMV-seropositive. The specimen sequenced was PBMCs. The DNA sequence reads TGCGCCAGCAGCTTATCGACACAGAACACCGGGGAGCTGTTTTTT. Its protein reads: CASSLSTQNTGELFF.